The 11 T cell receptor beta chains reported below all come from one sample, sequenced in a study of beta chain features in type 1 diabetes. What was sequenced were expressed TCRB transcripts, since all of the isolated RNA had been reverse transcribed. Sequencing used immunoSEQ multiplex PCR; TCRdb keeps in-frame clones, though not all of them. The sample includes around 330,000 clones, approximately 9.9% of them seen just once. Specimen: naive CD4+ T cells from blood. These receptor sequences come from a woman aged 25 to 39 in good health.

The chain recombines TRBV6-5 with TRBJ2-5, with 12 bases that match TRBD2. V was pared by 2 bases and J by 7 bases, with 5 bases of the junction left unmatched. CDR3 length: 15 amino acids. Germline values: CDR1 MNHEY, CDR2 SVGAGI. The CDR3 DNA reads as TGTGCCAGCAGTTACAGCTCGACTAGCGGGGGGACCCAGTACTTC. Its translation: CASSYSSTSGGTQYF.

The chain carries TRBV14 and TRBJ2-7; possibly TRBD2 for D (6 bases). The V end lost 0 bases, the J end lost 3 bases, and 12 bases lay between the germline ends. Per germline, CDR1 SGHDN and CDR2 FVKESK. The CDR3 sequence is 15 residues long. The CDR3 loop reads CASSQEGAGYYEQYF. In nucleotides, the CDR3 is TGTGCCAGCAGCCAAGAGGGTGCGGGATACTACGAGCAGTACTTC.

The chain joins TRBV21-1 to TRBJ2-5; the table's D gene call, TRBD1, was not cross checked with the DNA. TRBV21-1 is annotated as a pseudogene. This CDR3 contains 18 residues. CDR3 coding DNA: TGTGCCAGCAGCAAGCTATTTTGGATAACAGGGGGCCGGGAGACCCAGTACTTC. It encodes CASSKLFWITGGRETQYF.

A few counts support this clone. DNA of the CDR3: TGTGCCAGCAGCCAGAGACTAGCGCGCGTAGATACGCAGTATTTT. It encodes CASSQRLARVDTQYF. The chain is built from TRBV4-2 and TRBJ2-3; the match to TRBD2 covers 8 bases. CDR1 and CDR2 (germline): LGHNA, YNFKEQ. J lost 5 bases, V lost 3 bases, and 7 bases had no gene match. The CDR3 has 15 residues.

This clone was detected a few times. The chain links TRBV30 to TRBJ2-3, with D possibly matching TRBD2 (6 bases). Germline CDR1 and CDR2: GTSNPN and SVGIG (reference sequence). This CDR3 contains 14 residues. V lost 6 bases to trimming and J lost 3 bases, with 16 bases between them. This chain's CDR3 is CACARDLGTDTQYF. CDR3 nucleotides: TGTGCCTGCGCCCGGGACTTGGGTACAGATACGCAGTATTTT.

CDR3 sequence reads: CASSRPGQGGAEQYF. CDR3 in DNA: TGTGCCAGCTCACGACCGGGACAGGGTGGTGCCGAGCAGTACTTC. The J gene is TRBJ2-7, the V gene TRBV18; TRBD1 matches 9 bases. The junction had 10 bases not matched to a gene; V was cut back by 4 bases and J by 6 bases. CDR3 length: 15 amino acids. Germline loops: CDR1 KGHSH, CDR2 LQKENI. Supplemented by reference TRBV18 and TRBJ2-7, the full variable domain reads NAGVMQNPRHLVRRRGQEARLRCSPMKGHSHVYWYRQLPEEGLKFMVYLQKENIIDESGMPKERFSAEFPKEGPSILRIQQVVRGDSAAYFCASSRPGQGGAEQYFGPGTRLTVT.

In DNA, the CDR3 is TGTGCCATCAGTGGACAGGGGACCTCCTACGAGCAGTACTTC. Its translation: CAISGQGTSYEQYF. J is TRBJ2-7 and V is TRBV10-3; 8 nucleotides match TRBD1. The junction had 2 bases not matched to a gene; V was cut back by 4 bases and J by 0 bases. Germline CDR1 ENHRY, CDR2 SYGVKD. This CDR3 region has 14 residues.

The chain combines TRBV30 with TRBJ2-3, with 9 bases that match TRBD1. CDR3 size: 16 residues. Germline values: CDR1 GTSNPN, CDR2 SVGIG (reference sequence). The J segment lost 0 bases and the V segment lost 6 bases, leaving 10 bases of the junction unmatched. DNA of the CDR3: TGTGCCTGTCGGTACCCAGGACAGGGGAGCACAGATACGCAGTATTTT. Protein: CACRYPGQGSTDTQYF.

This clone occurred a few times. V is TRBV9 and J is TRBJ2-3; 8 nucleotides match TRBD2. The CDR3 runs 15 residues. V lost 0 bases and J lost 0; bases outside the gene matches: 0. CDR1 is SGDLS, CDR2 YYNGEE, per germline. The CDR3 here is CASSVASGSTDTQYF. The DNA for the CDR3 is TGTGCCAGCAGCGTAGCTAGCGGGAGCACAGATACGCAGTATTTT.

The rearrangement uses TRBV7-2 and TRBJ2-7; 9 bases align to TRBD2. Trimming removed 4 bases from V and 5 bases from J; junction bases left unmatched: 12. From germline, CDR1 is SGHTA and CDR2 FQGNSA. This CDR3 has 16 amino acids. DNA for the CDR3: TGTGCCAGCAGCTCCTCCGGGGCTAGCGGGAACCACGAGCAGTACTTC. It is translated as CASSSSGASGNHEQYF.

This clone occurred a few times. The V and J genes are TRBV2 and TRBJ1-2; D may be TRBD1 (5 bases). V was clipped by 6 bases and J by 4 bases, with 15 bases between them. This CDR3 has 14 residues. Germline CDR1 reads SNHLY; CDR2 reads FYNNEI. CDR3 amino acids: CASRSDTTSYGYTF. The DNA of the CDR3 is TGTGCCAGCAGGTCGGACACCACAAGCTATGGCTACACCTTC.